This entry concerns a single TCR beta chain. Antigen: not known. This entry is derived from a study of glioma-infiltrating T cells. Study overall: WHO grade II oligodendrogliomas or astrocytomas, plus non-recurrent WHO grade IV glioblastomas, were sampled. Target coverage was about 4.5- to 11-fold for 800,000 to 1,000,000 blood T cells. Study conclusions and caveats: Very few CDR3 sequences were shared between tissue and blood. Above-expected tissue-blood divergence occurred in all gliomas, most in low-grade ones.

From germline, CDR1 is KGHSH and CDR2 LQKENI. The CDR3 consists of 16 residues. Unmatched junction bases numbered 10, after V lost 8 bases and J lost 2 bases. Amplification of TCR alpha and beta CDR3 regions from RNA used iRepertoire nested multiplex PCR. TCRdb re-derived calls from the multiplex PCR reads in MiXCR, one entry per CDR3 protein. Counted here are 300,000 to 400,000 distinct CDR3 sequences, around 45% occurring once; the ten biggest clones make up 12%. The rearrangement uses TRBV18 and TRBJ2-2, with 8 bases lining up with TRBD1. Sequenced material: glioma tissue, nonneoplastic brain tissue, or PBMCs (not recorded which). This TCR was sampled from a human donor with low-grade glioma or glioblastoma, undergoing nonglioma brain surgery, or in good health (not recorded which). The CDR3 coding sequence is TGTGCCAGCACTCGACAGGGGCCAGAAAACACCGGGGAGCTGTTTTTT. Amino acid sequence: CASTRQGPENTGELFF.